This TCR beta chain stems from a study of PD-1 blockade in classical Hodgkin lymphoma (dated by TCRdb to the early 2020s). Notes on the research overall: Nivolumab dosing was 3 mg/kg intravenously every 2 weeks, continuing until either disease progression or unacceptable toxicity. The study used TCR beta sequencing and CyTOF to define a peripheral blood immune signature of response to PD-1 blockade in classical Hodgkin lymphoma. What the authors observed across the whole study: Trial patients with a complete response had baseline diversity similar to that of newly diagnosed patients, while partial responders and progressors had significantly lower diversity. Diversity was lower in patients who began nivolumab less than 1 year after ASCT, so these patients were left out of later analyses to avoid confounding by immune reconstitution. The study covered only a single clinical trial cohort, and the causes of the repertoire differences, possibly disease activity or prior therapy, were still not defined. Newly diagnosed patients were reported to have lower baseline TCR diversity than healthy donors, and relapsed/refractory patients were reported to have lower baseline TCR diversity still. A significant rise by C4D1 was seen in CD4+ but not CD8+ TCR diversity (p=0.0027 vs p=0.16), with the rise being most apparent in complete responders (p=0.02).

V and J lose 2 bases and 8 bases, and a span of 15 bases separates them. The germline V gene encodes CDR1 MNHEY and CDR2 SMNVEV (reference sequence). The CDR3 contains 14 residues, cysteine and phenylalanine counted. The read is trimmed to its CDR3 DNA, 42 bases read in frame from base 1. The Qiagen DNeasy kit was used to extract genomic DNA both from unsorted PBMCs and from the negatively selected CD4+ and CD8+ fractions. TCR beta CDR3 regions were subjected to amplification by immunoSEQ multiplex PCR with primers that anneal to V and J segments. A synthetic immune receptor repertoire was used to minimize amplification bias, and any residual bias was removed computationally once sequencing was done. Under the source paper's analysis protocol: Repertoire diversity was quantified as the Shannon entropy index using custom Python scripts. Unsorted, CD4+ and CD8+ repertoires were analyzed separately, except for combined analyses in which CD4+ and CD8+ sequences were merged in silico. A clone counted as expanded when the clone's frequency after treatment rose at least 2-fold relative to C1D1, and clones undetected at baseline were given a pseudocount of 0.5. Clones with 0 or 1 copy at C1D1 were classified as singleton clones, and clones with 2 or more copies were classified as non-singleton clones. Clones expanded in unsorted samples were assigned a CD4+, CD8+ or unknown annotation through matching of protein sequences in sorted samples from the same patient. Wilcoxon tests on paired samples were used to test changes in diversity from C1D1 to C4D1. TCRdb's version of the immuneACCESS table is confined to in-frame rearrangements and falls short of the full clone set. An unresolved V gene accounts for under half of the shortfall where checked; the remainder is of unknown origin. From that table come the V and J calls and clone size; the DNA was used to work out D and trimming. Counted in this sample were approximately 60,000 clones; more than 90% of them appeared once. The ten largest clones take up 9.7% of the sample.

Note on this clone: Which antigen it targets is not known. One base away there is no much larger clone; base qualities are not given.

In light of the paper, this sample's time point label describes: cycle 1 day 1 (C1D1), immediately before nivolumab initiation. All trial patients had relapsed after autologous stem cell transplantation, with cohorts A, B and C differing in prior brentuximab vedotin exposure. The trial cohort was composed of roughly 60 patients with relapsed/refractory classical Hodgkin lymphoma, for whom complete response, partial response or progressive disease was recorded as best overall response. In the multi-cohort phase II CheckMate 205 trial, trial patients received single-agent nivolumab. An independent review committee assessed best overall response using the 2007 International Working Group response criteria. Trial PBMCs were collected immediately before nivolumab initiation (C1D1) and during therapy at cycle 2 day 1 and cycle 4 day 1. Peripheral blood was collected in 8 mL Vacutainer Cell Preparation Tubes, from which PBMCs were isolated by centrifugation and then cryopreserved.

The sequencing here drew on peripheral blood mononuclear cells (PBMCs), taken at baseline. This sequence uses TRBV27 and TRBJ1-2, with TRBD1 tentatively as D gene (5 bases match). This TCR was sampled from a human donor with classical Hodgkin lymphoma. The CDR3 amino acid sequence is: CASSLHQGTWGYTF. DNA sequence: TGTGCCAGCAGTTTACACCAGGGCACGTGGGGCTACACCTTC.